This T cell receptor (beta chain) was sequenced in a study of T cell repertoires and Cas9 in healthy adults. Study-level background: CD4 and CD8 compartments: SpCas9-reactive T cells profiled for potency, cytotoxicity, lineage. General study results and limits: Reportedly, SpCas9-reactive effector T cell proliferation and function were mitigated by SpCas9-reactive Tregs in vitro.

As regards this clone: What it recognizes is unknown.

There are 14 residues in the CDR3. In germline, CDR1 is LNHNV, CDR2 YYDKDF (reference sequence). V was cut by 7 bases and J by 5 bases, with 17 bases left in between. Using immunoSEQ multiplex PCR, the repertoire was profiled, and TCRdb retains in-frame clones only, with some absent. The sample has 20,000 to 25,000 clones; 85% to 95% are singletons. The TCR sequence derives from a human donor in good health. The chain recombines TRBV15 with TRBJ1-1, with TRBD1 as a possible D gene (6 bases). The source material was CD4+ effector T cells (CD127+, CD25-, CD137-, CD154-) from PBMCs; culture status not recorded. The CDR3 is CATTKQGLLTEAFF. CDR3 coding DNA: TGTGCCACCACGAAGCAGGGGTTATTGACTGAAGCTTTCTTT.